This TCR beta chain originates from a study of response to subunit inactivated influenza vaccine. TCRdb reanalysed the RT-PCR reads using MiXCR and keeps one entry per CDR3 protein. The sample holds a few hundred thousand distinct CDR3 sequences; roughly 22% are singletons and the top ten take roughly 10%. The germline gives CDR1 SGHVS, CDR2 FNYEAQ. The CDR3 loop spans 11 amino acids. The V end was cut by 1 base, the J end by 11 bases, with 8 bases between. This clonotype occurred many times. The chain links TRBV7-6 to TRBJ1-1; no firm D call. The sequencing here drew on PBMCs from blood, taken about 19 months after vaccination. The source of this sequence is a man between 50 and 75 years old who received an inactivated influenza vaccine. This CDR3 is CASSLGSRAFF. The CDR3 nucleotides read TGTGCCAGCAGCTTAGGATCACGGGCTTTCTTT.